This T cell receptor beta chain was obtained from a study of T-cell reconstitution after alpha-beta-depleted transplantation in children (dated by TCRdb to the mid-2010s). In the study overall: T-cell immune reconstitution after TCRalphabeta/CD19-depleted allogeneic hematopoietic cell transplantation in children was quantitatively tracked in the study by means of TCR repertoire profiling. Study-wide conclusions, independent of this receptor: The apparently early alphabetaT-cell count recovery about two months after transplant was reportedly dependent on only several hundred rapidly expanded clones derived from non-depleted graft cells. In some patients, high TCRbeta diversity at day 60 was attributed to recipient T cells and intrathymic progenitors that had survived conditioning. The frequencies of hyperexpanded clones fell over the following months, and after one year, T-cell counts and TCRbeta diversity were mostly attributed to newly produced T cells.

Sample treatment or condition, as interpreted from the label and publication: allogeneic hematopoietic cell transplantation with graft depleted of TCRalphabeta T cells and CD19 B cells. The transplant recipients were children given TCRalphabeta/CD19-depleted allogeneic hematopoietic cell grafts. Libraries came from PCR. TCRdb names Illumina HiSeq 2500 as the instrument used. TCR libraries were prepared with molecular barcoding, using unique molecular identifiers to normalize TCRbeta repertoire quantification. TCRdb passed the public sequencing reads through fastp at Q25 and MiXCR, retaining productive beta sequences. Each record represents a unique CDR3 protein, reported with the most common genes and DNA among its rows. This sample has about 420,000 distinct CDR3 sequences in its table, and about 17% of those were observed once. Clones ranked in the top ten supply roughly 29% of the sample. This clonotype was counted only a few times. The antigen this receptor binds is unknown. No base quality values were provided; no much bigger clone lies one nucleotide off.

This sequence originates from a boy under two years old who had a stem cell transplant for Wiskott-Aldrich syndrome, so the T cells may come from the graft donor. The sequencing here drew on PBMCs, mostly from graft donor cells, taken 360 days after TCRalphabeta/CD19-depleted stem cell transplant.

The CDR3 region has the sequence CASSLVGGTNSPLHF. The DNA sequence is as follows: TGTGCCAGCAGCTTAGTCGGGGGCACGAATTCACCCCTCCACTTT. The rearranged segments are TRBV7-9 and TRBJ1-6; perhaps TRBD1 is the D gene, with 6 bases matching. The germline V gene (reference sequence) sets CDR1 to SEHNR and CDR2 to FQNEAQ. V is reduced by 1 base and J by 7 bases, leaving a spacing of 11 bases between them. The CDR3 runs 15 amino acids, cysteine and phenylalanine included. CDR3 DNA only is kept here, 45 bases in frame from base 1.